The clone carrying this T cell receptor beta chain came up once. Its target is not known. This specimen comes from a study of OX40 agonist ivuxolimab in advanced cancers. Study-wide background: Patients' therapy was ivuxolimab, an antibody that acts as an agonist of OX40 (CD134). People in dose escalation had one of these cancers: hepatocellular carcinoma, melanoma, renal cell or head and neck cancer. Findings and limits, study-wide: A proportion of nonresponders additionally exhibited low normalized T-cell clonal expansion.

In germline, CDR1 is LNHNV, CDR2 YYDKDF (reference sequence). With V trimmed by 0 bases and J by 6 bases, 7 bases remained unmatched. The CDR3 extends over 15 amino acids. Assay used: immunoSEQ multiplex PCR; TCRdb lists only in-frame clones, some missing. The sample consists of 95,000 or so clones, 90% to 95% of them appearing once. The source of this sequence is an adult with an advanced solid tumor such as melanoma, head and neck, liver or kidney cancer. This chain links TRBV15 with TRBJ2-7; 8 bases fit TRBD2. The material was CD4+ or CD8+ T cells sorted from blood, obtained in a trial of the OX40 agonist ivuxolimab. Here the CDR3 reads CATSREASLAAEQYF. The CDR3 DNA is TGTGCCACCAGCAGAGAAGCCTCACTAGCGGCCGAGCAGTACTTC.